These T cell receptor beta chains were read from a single sample in a study of cytomegalovirus exposure and HLA in healthy donors. Some clones are missing from TCRdb's copy, which holds only in-frame ones; the method was immunoSEQ multiplex PCR. The table lists approximately 85,000 clones, approximately 65% of them singletons, with about 5% in the top ten. Sequencing was carried out using PBMCs. Receptors were obtained from a woman aged 25 to 39 in good health and CMV-seropositive. The CDR3 runs from the conserved cysteine through the conserved F or W. D genes are given only for firm matches. The size of a clone is reported for some rows only, either as once, few or many, or as a class for expanded clones.

j_call d_call v_call clone_size cdr3_nt cdr3_aa
TRBJ2-2 TRBD1 TRBV11-1 . TGTGCCAGCAGCTTCGGGGACAGCTCCGGGGAGCTGTTTTTT CASSFGDSSGELFF
TRBJ1-3 . TRBV6-1 few TGTGCCAGCAGACTCACAGGGCCAGGGGGAAACACCATATATTTT CASRLTGPGGNTIYF
TRBJ2-7 . TRBV6-5 . TGTGCCAGCAGTTACTCGAATCAGGGCCACTTCTACGAGCAGTACTTC CASSYSNQGHFYEQYF
TRBJ1-6 . TRBV7-9 . TGTGCCCCACAGGGATCCTCAACCGTCGATAATTCACCCCTCCACTTT CAPQGSSTVDNSPLHF
TRBJ2-7 TRBD1 TRBV6-1 . TGTGCCAGCAGTGAATCCGGGACAGGGGCCTACGAGCAGTACTTC CASSESGTGAYEQYF
TRBJ1-4 TRBD1 TRBV5-8 . TGTGCCAGCAGCTTGGGGGGACAGGGGGATGAAAAACTGTTTTTT CASSLGGQGDEKLFF
TRBJ1-2 . TRBV6-5 . TGTGCCAGCACTCTGGGGGGAACCTATGGCTACACCTTC CASTLGGTYGYTF
TRBJ1-2 TRBD1 TRBV30 . TGTGCCTGGAGTGGACAGGGACGAGGCTACACCTTC CAWSGQGRGYTF
TRBJ1-2 . TRBV11-2 . TGTGCCAGCAGCTTAGGGCAGGGGTATGGCTACACCTTC CASSLGQGYGYTF
TRBJ2-7 TRBD1 TRBV6-1 few TGTGCCAGCAGGGCGACAGGGCTTGGACCCTACGAGCAGTACTTC CASRATGLGPYEQYF
TRBJ1-3 . TRBV6-6 few TGTGCCAGCAGTTACCTTTCCGCCATATATTTT CASSYLSAIYF
TRBJ2-3 TRBD2 TRBV11-2 few TGTGCCAGCAGCTTTGGAGCGGGGGTCGGCACAGATACGCAGTATTTT CASSFGAGVGTDTQYF
TRBJ1-2 . TRBV5-1 . TGCGCCAGCAGCGACGGACAGACAATTTATGGCTACACCTTC CASSDGQTIYGYTF
TRBJ2-1 TRBD2 TRBV2 few TGTGCCAGCAGGACGGGTGCGGGGGGGAACAATGAGCAGTTCTTC CASRTGAGGNNEQFF
TRBJ1-5 TRBD1 TRBV29-1 . TGCAGCGTCTATACAGGGGGCAATCAGCCCCAGCATTTT CSVYTGGNQPQHF
TRBJ1-2 . TRBV14 few TGTGCCAGCAGCCCAAATTGGGGCCCCTATGGCTACACCTTC CASSPNWGPYGYTF
TRBJ1-4 TRBD1 TRBV10-3 . TGTGCCATCAGCCCCAGGGGGTCGGATGAAAAACTGTTTTTT CAISPRGSDEKLFF
TRBJ2-2 . TRBV9 . TGTGCCAGCAGCGCAGGGGTGGGTGGGGGCGCGAACACCGGGGAGCTGTTTTTT CASSAGVGGGANTGELFF
TRBJ1-4 TRBD1 TRBV28 . TGTGCCAGCAGGCTACCGGGACAGGGAGAAAAACTGTTTTTT CASRLPGQGEKLFF
TRBJ1-1 . TRBV30 . TGTGCCTGGAGGCGCGGAACGAACACTGAAGCTTTCTTT CAWRRGTNTEAFF
TRBJ1-1 . TRBV5-1 . TGCGCCAGCAGCTCCATACAGGGCATGAACACTGAAGCTTTCTTT CASSSIQGMNTEAFF
TRBJ2-4 . TRBV2 . TGTGCCAGCAGTCGGGGGAACATTCAGTACTTC CASSRGNIQYF
TRBJ1-5 TRBD1 TRBV19 . TGTGCCAGTAGTACCCAAGGACAGGGGGCCCTACTTCGCAATCAGCCCCAGCATTTT CASSTQGQGALLRNQPQHF
TRBJ1-2 . TRBV7-9 . TGTGCCAGCAGCTTAGATGACGGAGCTAACTATGGCTACCCCTTC CASSLDDGANYGYPF